This T cell receptor (beta chain) was obtained from a study of T cell responses to AZD1222 COVID-19 vaccine. This clone has only one observation. Its antigen is unidentified. General study findings and limits: Spike-specific TCR breadth and depth rose after two AZD1222 doses. Scientists sampled the repertoires only once the peak T cell response had passed.

TCRdb's table, derived via immunoSEQ multiplex PCR, lists solely in-frame clones and lacks some. The top ten hold roughly 6.4% of the sample, which has about 79,000 clones, 92% seen once. Germline-derived CDR1 and CDR2 are SGHTS and YDEGEE. The CDR3 has 13 amino acids. V trimming: 1 base; J trimming: 10 bases; junction bases outside the gene matches: 1. The sequence derives from an adult in good health. The J gene is TRBJ1-6, the V gene TRBV5-8; 8 nucleotides agree with TRBD1. The sequenced sample was peripheral blood, obtained on day 0 of MenACWY control vaccination. CDR3 sequence reads: CASSLTGGSPLHF. The CDR3 DNA is TGTGCCAGCAGCTTGACAGGGGGATCACCCCTCCACTTT.